This is a list of T cell receptor beta chains from one sample in a study of blood T cells in healthy people across ages. TCRdb recomputed calls from the 5' RACE reads with MiXCR, one row per CDR3 protein. The data contain approximately 320,000 distinct CDR3 sequences, roughly 26% of them singletons. Material for sequencing was blood. These receptor sequences come from an older woman in good health. Both conserved end residues are part of each CDR3. The D gene is left open where the match is weak. Size is omitted from some rows. Given values are once, few, many or a class for expanded clones.

TRBJ1-2,TRBV10-3,-,-,CAISGSTRDIRYGYTF,TGTGCCATCAGTGGGTCGACTCGGGACATACGCTATGGCTACACCTTC
TRBJ2-5,TRBV4-2,-,-,CASSQVADDSGTQYF,TGTGCCAGCAGCCAAGTAGCTGATGACAGCGGGACCCAGTACTTC
TRBJ2-5,TRBV15,-,-,CATSRALTGGKTQYF,TGTGCCACCAGCAGAGCATTGACAGGAGGCAAGACCCAGTACTTC
TRBJ2-5,TRBV20-1,-,-,CSARDNGRTGGETQYF,TGCAGTGCTAGAGATAACGGTAGGACCGGCGGCGAGACCCAGTACTTC
TRBJ1-1,TRBV12-3/TRBV12-4,-,-,CASSREFPEAFF,TGTGCCAGCAGCCGGGAGTTTCCTGAAGCTTTCTTT
TRBJ1-2,TRBV28,-,few,CASSTISGYTF,TGTGCCAGCAGCACCATCTCAGGCTACACCTTC
TRBJ2-2,TRBV6-2/TRBV6-3,TRBD2,few,CASSYSLLAGAHTGELFF,TGTGCCAGCAGTTACTCTTTACTAGCGGGAGCTCACACCGGGGAGCTGTTTTTT
TRBJ2-7,TRBV4-1,-,few,CASSLGTNYEQYF,TGCGCCAGCAGCCTAGGGACAAACTACGAGCAGTACTTC
TRBJ2-5,TRBV28,TRBD2,-,CVSSLILAGVQETQYF,TGTGTCAGCAGTTTAATCCTAGCGGGGGTACAAGAGACCCAGTACTTC
TRBJ2-1,TRBV12-3/TRBV12-4,TRBD2,-,CASLAEYNEQFF,TGTGCCAGCCTAGCGGAGTACAATGAGCAGTTCTTC
TRBJ1-1,TRBV3-1,-,-,CASSQLELNTEAFF,TGTGCCAGCAGCCAACTCGAATTGAACACTGAAGCTTTCTTT
TRBJ2-1,TRBV2,TRBD2,many,CASRGTSGRWSYNEQFF,TGTGCCAGCAGGGGCACTAGCGGGAGATGGTCCTACAATGAGCAGTTCTTC
TRBJ2-7,TRBV12-3/TRBV12-4,-,few,CASSSGRKYEQYF,TGTGCCAGCAGTTCGGGACGGAAATACGAGCAGTACTTC
TRBJ2-1,TRBV19,-,-,CASTPRRQYYKEQFF,TGTGCCAGTACCCCTAGGCGACAGTACTACAAAGAGCAGTTCTTC
TRBJ2-7,TRBV29-1,TRBD1,few,CSVKGAESYERYF,TGCAGCGTTAAGGGGGCGGAATCCTACGAGCGGTACTTC
TRBJ2-3,TRBV4-1,TRBD2,-,CASSLRLAGEEADTQYF,TGCGCCAGCAGCCTTAGACTAGCGGGAGAGGAGGCAGATACGCAGTATTTT
TRBJ2-1,TRBV20-1,TRBD2,few,CSARVRGLAGGQSAYNEQFF,TGCAGTGCTAGAGTTAGGGGACTAGCGGGAGGACAGAGTGCCTACAATGAGCAGTTCTTC
TRBJ2-2,TRBV4-3,-,-,CASSQDRQQTGELSF,TGCGCCAGCAGCCAAGATCGGCAGCAGACCGGGGAGCTGTCTTTT
TRBJ2-1,TRBV7-3,-,few,CASSLAGKGDEQFF,TGTGCCAGCAGCTTAGCGGGAAAAGGCGATGAGCAGTTCTTC
TRBJ2-1,TRBV7-7,TRBD2,-,CASSSGLAAGEQFF,TGTGCTAGCAGCTCAGGACTAGCGGCGGGGGAGCAGTTCTTC
TRBJ2-3,TRBV6-1,-,-,CVSSFSGQVNAQYF,TGTGTCAGCAGCTTTAGCGGACAGGTCAACGCGCAGTATTTT
TRBJ2-5,TRBV5-1,-,many,CASSLQGGGRETQYF,TGCGCCAGCAGCTTGCAAGGGGGGGGCCGAGAGACCCAGTACTTC
TRBJ2-1,TRBV7-2,-,-,CASSPQGSDEQFF,TGTGCCAGCAGCCCCCAGGGGAGTGATGAGCAGTTCTTC
TRBJ2-7,TRBV20-1,TRBD2,few,CSVPTSAEYGEQYF,TGCAGTGTCCCGACTAGCGCAGAGTACGGCGAGCAGTACTTC
TRBJ1-2,TRBV5-1,-,-,CASSFPSSVGGYTF,TGCGCCAGCAGCTTCCCCAGCTCTGTGGGGGGCTACACCTTC
TRBJ2-5,TRBV27,-,-,CASSLLGTLLETQYF,TGTGCCAGCAGTTTATTGGGGACCCTTCTGGAGACCCAGTACTTC
TRBJ1-3,TRBV19,-,-,CASSSDSGNTIYF,TGTGCCAGTAGTTCGGATTCTGGAAACACCATATATTTT
TRBJ2-7,TRBV28,TRBD2,-,CASRTSGRWEQYF,TGTGCCAGCAGAACTAGCGGGAGATGGGAGCAGTACTTC
TRBJ1-2,TRBV5-1,-,-,CASSLVGQGGYGYTF,TGCGCCAGCAGCTTGGTAGGACAAGGGGGCTATGGCTACACCTTC
TRBJ2-7,TRBV6-2/TRBV6-3,-,-,CASSYIRRLGYEQYF,TGTGCCAGCAGTTACATCCGGAGATTAGGCTACGAGCAGTACTTC
TRBJ1-4,TRBV5-8,-,-,CASSRGSPLQINEKLFF,TGTGCCAGCAGTCGGGGCAGCCCTCTTCAAATTAATGAAAAGCTGTTTTTT
TRBJ2-2,TRBV19,TRBD2,many,CATKQGSAGGAGELFF,TGTGCCACCAAACAAGGGAGCGCGGGAGGGGCCGGGGAGCTGTTTTTT
TRBJ2-4,TRBV29-1,-,few,CSVELGHKNIQYF,TGCAGCGTTGAATTAGGACACAAAAACATTCAGTACTTC
TRBJ2-1,TRBV5-4,TRBD2,-,CASSLRAGSYNEQFF,TGTGCCAGCAGCTTGCGAGCGGGATCCTACAATGAGCAGTTCTTC
TRBJ1-1,TRBV5-1,-,-,CASSSGGNVAEAFF,TGCGCCAGCAGCTCCGGAGGGAATGTAGCTGAAGCTTTCTTT
TRBJ2-7,TRBV3-1,TRBD1,-,CASSGTGAAEQYF,TGTGCCAGCTCAGGGACAGGGGCGGCCGAGCAGTACTTC
TRBJ2-5,TRBV3-1,-,-,CASSQQGVQETQYF,TGTGCCAGCAGCCAACAGGGAGTCCAAGAGACCCAGTACTTC
TRBJ2-7,TRBV20-1,-,few,CSARVVNEQYF,TGCAGTGCTAGAGTAGTTAACGAGCAGTACTTC
TRBJ2-1,TRBV29-1,TRBD2,few,CSVTTGTSLNEQFF,TGCAGCGTTACTACCGGGACTAGCCTTAATGAGCAGTTCTTC
TRBJ1-2,TRBV27,-,-,CASSFGDRRERGYTF,TGTGCCAGCAGTTTCGGAGACAGGCGGGAGAGAGGCTACACCTTC
TRBJ1-6,TRBV5-1,-,-,CASSKEDSSNSPLHF,TGCGCCAGCAGCAAAGAGGACAGCTCTAATTCACCCCTCCACTTT
TRBJ2-7,TRBV5-1,TRBD1,few,CASSFEPGQGAYYEQYF,TGCGCCAGCAGCTTCGAACCGGGACAGGGGGCCTACTACGAGCAGTACTTC
TRBJ1-1,TRBV6-4,-,-,CASSENRMNTEAFF,TGTGCCAGCAGTGAAAACAGGATGAACACTGAAGCTTTCTTT
TRBJ1-6,TRBV7-2,-,-,CASSPHGANNSPLHF,TGTGCCAGCAGTCCTCACGGGGCCAATAATTCACCCCTCCACTTT
TRBJ1-1,TRBV10-3,-,few,CAISEFSATGEAFF,TGTGCCATCAGTGAGTTCAGCGCGACGGGAGAAGCTTTCTTT
TRBJ1-1,TRBV27,-,-,CASRAGARNTEAFF,TGTGCCAGCAGGGCAGGGGCGAGAAACACTGAAGCTTTCTTT
TRBJ1-1,TRBV3-1,TRBD1,-,CASSPWTGSGTEAFF,TGTGCCAGCAGCCCGTGGACAGGGTCAGGCACTGAAGCTTTCTTT
TRBJ2-3,TRBV20-1,TRBD2,-,CSARFLAGDLFTDTQYF,TGCAGTGCTAGATTTCTAGCGGGAGACCTCTTCACAGATACGCAGTATTTT
TRBJ2-1,TRBV5-1,-,-,CASSTLEVDEQFF,TGCGCCAGCAGCACGCTAGAGGTCGATGAGCAGTTCTTC
TRBJ2-7,TRBV11-2,-,-,CASSFPGQRTEQYF,TGTGCCAGCAGCTTCCCGGGACAACGGACCGAGCAGTACTTC
TRBJ2-7,TRBV7-3,-,few,CASSLQHGSEQYF,TGTGCCAGCAGCTTACAGCATGGCTCCGAGCAGTACTTC
TRBJ2-7,TRBV28,TRBD2,-,CASSFRRGGYYEQYF,TGTGCCAGCAGTTTTCGCCGGGGGGGGTACTACGAGCAGTACTTC
TRBJ2-1,TRBV4-3,-,-,CASSHTFVADFADEQFF,TGCGCCAGCAGCCATACCTTTGTGGCGGACTTTGCGGATGAGCAGTTCTTC
TRBJ1-1,TRBV7-8,-,-,CASLQVGATEAFF,TGTGCCAGCCTCCAGGTGGGAGCCACTGAAGCTTTCTTT
TRBJ2-5,TRBV7-9,-,few,CASSLALTGEETQYF,TGTGCCAGCAGCTTAGCCCTAACGGGGGAAGAGACCCAGTACTTC
TRBJ2-2,TRBV7-9,-,-,CASSALGYTGELFF,TGTGCCAGCAGCGCTCTGGGGTACACCGGGGAGCTGTTTTTT
TRBJ1-4,TRBV29-1,TRBD1,-,CSVETGGNEKLFF,TGCAGCGTTGAAACAGGGGGGAATGAAAAACTGTTTTTT
TRBJ1-1,TRBV27,-,-,CASKAQGPNTEAFF,TGTGCCAGCAAGGCTCAGGGCCCGAACACTGAAGCTTTCTTT
TRBJ2-1,TRBV7-3,TRBD2,-,CASSLEARTSGLYYNEQFF,TGTGCCAGCAGCTTAGAAGCTCGGACTAGCGGGTTGTACTACAATGAGCAGTTCTTC